This T cell receptor (beta chain) was identified in a study of blood T cell repertoires in COVID-19. This CDR3 has 15 amino acids. After removal of 4 bases from V and 3 bases from J, the junction contained 9 bases not matched to a gene. Germline V gene sequence: CDR1 SGHRS, CDR2 YFSETQ. Only in-frame clones appear in the TCRdb table, and some are missing; sequencing was by immunoSEQ multiplex PCR. This table has roughly 76,000 clones, around 89% appearing once. V is TRBV5-1 and J is TRBJ2-7; 8 bases line up with TRBD2. The specimen was PBMCs or T cells enriched from blood (not recorded which). The clonotype was recovered from a woman in her forties or fifties with acute COVID-19. The CDR3: CASSPLGREDYEQYF. CDR3 nucleotide sequence: TGCGCCAGCAGCCCCTTAGGGCGGGAGGACTACGAGCAGTACTTC.